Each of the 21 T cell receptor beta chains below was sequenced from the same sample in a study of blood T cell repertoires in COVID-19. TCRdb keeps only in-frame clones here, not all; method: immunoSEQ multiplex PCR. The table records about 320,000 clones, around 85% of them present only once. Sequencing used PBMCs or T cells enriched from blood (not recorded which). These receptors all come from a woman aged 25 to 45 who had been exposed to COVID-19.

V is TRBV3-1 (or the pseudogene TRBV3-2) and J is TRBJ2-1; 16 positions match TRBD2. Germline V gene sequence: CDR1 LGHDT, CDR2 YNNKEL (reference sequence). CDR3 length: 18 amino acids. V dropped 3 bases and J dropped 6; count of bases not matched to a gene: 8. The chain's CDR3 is CASSQVGTSGRAGNEQFF. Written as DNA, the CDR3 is TGTGCCAGCAGCCAGGTAGGGACTAGCGGGAGGGCCGGCAATGAGCAGTTCTTC.

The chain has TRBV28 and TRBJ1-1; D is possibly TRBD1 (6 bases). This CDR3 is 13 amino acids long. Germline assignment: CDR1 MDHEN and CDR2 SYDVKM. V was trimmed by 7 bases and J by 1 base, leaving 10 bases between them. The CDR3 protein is CASNREPNTEAFF. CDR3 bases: TGTGCCAGCAACAGGGAGCCGAACACTGAAGCTTTCTTT.

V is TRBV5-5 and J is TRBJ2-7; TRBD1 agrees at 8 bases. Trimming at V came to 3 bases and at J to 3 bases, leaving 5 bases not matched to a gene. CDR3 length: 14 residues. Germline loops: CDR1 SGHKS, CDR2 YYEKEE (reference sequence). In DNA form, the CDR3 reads TGTGCCAGCAGCTCGGACAGGGTCCTCTACGAGCAGTACTTC. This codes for CASSSDRVLYEQYF.

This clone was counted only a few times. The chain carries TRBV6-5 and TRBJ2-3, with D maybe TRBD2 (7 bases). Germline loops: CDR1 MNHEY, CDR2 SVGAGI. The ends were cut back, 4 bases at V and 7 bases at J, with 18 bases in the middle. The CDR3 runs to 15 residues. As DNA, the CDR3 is TGTGCCAGCAGTTCGTGGGGGGGGCTTGTGAATACGCAGTATTTT. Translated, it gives CASSSWGGLVNTQYF.

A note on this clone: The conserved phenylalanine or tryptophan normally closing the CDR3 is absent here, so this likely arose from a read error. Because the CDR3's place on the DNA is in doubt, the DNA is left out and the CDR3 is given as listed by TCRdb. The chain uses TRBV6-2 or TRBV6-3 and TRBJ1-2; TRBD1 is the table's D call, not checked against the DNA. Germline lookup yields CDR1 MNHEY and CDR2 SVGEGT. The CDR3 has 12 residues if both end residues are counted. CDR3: CASSSSDSLLRC.

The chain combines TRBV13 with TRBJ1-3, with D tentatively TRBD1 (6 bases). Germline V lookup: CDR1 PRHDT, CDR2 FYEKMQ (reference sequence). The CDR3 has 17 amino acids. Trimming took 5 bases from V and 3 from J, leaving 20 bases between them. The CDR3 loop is CASSLTRDTAIGNTIYF. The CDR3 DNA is TGTGCCAGCAGCCTTACTCGGGACACTGCAATTGGAAACACCATATATTTT. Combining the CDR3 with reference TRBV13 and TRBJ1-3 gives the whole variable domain AAGVIQSPRHLIKEKRETATLKCYPIPRHDTVYWYQQGPGQDPQFLISFYEKMQSDKGSIPDRFSAQQFSDYHSELNMSSLELGDSALYFCASSLTRDTAIGNTIYFGEGSWLTVV.

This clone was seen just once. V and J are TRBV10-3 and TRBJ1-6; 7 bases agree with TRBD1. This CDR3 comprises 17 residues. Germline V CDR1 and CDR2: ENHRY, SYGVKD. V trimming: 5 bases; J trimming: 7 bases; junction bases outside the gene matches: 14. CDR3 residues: CAISITNLTGVNSPLHF. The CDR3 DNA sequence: TGTGCCATCAGTATTACCAACCTCACAGGGGTGAATTCACCCCTCCACTTT.

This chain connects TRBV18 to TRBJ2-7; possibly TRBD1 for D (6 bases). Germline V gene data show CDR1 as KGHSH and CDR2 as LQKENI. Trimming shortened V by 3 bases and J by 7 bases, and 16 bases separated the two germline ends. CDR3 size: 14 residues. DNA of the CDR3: TGTGCCAGCTCACCGGGGTCAGGGGTGGAAGAGCAGTACTTC. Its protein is CASSPGSGVEEQYF.

The DNA of the CDR3 is TGTGCCAGCAGCCCCCAAGAGAACTATGGCTACACCTTC. Translated, it gives CASSPQENYGYTF. This rearrangement joins TRBV7-2 to TRBJ1-2; no reliable D call. Germline values: CDR1 SGHTA, CDR2 FQGNSA. The germline V and J ends were trimmed by 5 bases and 2 bases, with 9 bases remaining between them. The CDR3 sequence is 13 residues long.

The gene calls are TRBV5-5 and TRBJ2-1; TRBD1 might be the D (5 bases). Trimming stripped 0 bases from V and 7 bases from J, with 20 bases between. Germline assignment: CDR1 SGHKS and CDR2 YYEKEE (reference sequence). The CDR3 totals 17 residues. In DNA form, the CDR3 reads TGTGCCAGCAGCTTGGCTATATGGCGTCTTGGGGCAAATGAGCAGTTCTTC. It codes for CASSLAIWRLGANEQFF.

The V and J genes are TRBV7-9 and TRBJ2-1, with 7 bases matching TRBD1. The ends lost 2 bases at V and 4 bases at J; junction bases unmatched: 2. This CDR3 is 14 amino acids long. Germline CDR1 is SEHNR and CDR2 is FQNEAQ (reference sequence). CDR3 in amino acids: CASSLPGQYNEQFF. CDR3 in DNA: TGTGCCAGCAGCTTACCGGGACAGTACAATGAGCAGTTCTTC. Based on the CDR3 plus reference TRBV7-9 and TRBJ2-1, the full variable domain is DTGVSQNPRHKITKRGQNVTFRCDPISEHNRLYWYRQTLGQGPEFLTYFQNEAQLEKSRLLSDRFSAERPKGSFSTLEIQRTEQGDSAMYLCASSLPGQYNEQFFGPGTRLTVL.

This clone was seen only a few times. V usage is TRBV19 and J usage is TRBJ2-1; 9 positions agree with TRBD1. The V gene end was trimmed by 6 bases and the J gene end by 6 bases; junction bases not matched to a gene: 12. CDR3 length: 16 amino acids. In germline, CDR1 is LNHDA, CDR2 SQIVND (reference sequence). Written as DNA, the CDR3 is TGTGCCAGTAGGTCAGTATACAGGGGGCGAGGCAATGAGCAGTTCTTC. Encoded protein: CASRSVYRGRGNEQFF.

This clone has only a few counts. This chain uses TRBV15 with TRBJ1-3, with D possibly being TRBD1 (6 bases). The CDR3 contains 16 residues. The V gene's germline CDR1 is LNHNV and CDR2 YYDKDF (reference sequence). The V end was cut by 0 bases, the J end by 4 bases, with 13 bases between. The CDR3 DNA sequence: TGTGCCACCAGCAGAGATCGGGGGGCTGGAGGAAACACCATATATTTT. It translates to CATSRDRGAGGNTIYF.

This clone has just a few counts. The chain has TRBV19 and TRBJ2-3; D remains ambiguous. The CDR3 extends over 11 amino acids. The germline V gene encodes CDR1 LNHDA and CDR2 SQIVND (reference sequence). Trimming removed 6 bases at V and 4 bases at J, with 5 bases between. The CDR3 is CASRTSDTQYF. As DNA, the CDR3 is TGTGCCAGTAGAACATCAGATACGCAGTATTTT.

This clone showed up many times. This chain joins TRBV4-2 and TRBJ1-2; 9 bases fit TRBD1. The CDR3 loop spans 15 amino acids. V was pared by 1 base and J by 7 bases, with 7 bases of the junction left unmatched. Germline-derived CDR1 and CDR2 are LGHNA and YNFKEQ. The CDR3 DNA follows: TGTGCCAGCAGCCAAGCAGAGGGACAGGGTTTTGGCTACACCTTC. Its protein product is CASSQAEGQGFGYTF.

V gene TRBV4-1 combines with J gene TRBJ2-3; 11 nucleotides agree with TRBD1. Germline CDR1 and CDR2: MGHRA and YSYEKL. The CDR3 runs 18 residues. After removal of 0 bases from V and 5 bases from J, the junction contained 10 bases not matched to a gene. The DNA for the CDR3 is TGCGCCAGCAGCCAAGATTGGTGGACAGGGGGCGAAGGAGATACGCAGTATTTT. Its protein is CASSQDWWTGGEGDTQYF.

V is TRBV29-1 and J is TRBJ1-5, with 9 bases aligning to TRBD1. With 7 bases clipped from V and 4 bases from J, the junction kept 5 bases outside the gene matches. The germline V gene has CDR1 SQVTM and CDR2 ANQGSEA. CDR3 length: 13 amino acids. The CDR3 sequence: CSAGGTGNQPQHF. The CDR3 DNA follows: TGCAGCGCTGGGGGGACAGGGAATCAGCCCCAGCATTTT.

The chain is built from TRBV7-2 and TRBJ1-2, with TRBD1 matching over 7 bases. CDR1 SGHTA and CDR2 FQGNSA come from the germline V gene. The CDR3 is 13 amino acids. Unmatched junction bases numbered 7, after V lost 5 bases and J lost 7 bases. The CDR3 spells CASSPDRASGYTF. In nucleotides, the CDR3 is TGTGCCAGCAGCCCCGACAGGGCGAGTGGCTACACCTTC.

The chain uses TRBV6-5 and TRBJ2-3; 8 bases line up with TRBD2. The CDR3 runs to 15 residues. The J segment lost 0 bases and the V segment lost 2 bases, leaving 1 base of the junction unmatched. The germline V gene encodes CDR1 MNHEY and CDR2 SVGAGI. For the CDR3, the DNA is TGTGCCAGCAGTTACCGGGGGGGAAGCACAGATACGCAGTATTTT. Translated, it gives CASSYRGGSTDTQYF.

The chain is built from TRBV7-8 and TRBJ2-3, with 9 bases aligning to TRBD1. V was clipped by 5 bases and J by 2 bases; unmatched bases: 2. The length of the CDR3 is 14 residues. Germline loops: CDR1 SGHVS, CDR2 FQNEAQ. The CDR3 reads CASSRDRVTDTQYF. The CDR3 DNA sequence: TGTGCCAGCAGCCGGGACAGGGTCACAGATACGCAGTATTTT. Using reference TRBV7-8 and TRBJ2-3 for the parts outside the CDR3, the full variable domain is GAGVSQSPRYKVAKRGQDVALRCDPISGHVSLFWYQQALGQGPEFLTYFQNEAQLDKSGLPSDRFFAERPEGSVSTLKIQRTQQEDSAVYLCASSRDRVTDTQYFGPGTRLTVL.

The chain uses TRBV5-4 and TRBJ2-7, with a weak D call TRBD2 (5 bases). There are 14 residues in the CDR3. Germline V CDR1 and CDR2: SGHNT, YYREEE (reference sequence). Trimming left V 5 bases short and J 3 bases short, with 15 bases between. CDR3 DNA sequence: TGTGCCAGCAGTCCTACAACGGGGAGCTACGAGCAGTACTTC. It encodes CASSPTTGSYEQYF.